This T cell receptor beta chain was obtained from a study of blood T cell repertoires in COVID-19 (TCRdb year 2020). Regarding the study in general: Collaborator samples came from the United States, Italy and Spain and covered acute and convalescent phases of COVID-19. Subjects who had been exposed to COVID-19, were actively infected with it, or had recovered from it provided the deeply sampled blood TCRbeta repertoires that made up the dataset. The repertoires were released in a freely available public database intended as a resource for research on the immune response to SARS-CoV-2. Samples were obtained from the ongoing ImmuneRACE study (first 160 participants) and from over 1,000 subjects provided by 6 global collaborators. The prospective study material was composed of cDNA or gDNA derived from T cells, B-cell-depleted T cells, or PBMCs. Where available, HLA class I and class II types were obtained from metadata supplied by the sample provider rather than from assay-based typing. Nearly every sample came with metadata listing a de-identified subject ID, COVID-19 status, age in years and sex. Study-wide conclusions, independent of this receptor: The amount of clinical and demographic metadata varied by source and participant and was provided uncurated.

In the prospective study, participants were about 18 to 100 years old, resided in 24 geographic areas of the United States, and were enrolled through a virtual design. Cohort assignment in the prospective study relied on participant-reported clinical history from a screening survey and a study questionnaire. ImmuneRACE Cohort 3 recovered participants were defined by two consecutive negative NP/OP PCR tests, healthcare professional clearance, or symptom resolution. Each participant in the prospective study had whole blood, serum and a nasopharyngeal or oropharyngeal swab collected by mobile phlebotomists. Prospective study participants could optionally give additional blood draws and questionnaires over an approximately two-month period. Blood samples from the prospective study were shipped frozen or at room temperature prior to DNA extraction. The immunoSEQ Assay, a bias-controlled multiplex PCR, was used to amplify TCRbeta CDR3 regions from genomic DNA. Turning to the authors' computational methods: The number of nucleated cells in each sample was estimated by amplification of reference gene primers within the assay. To quantify the absolute abundance of each unique TCRbeta CDR3 rearrangement, sequence reads were collapsed and filtered. For each sample, productive Simpson clonality was calculated as the square root of Simpson's diversity index across productive rearrangements. TCRdb took this table from immuneACCESS and kept in-frame rearrangements with V and J called. Such tables lack part of the clones; where checked against another copy, unresolved V genes explain under half of the gap, and the rest is unexplained. That table supplies the V and J calls and clone size; D and trimming were determined from the DNA. Recorded for this sample are about 160,000 clones; more than 75% of them occurred a single time. The ten largest account for 5.5% to 8.5% of the sample.

Regarding this clone: Its antigen is still unknown. The record has no base qualities; no much larger clone is one base away.

Its CDR3 holds 15 amino acids, cysteine through phenylalanine. The CDR3 DNA has 45 bases and is translated from base 1. The germline V gene encodes CDR1 MNHEY and CDR2 SVGEGT. V gives up 5 bases and J gives up 0 bases, and the segment between their germline ends measures 8 bases. The rearrangement combines TRBV6-2 or TRBV6-3 with TRBJ2-6, with TRBD1 tentatively as D gene (5 bases match). Sequenced sample: PBMCs or T cells enriched from blood (not recorded which). The TCR originated in a woman between 50 and 59 years old who had recovered from COVID-19. The CDR3 loop reads CASSRQTSGANVLTF. In nucleotides, the sequence is TGTGCCAGCAGTCGACAGACCTCTGGGGCCAACGTCCTGACTTTC.